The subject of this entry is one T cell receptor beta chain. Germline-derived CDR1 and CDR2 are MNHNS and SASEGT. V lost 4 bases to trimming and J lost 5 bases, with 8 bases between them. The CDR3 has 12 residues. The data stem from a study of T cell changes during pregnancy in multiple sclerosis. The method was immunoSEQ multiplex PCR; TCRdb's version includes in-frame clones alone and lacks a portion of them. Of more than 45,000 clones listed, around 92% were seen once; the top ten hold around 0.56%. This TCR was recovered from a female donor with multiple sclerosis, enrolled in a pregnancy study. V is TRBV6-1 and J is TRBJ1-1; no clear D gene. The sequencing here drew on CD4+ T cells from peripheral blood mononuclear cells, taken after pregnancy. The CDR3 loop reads CASSVIRTEAFF. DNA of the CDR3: TGTGCCAGCAGTGTCATTCGGACTGAAGCTTTCTTT.